Presented here are 28 T cell receptor beta chains from one specimen sequenced in a study of shared clonotypes between healthy human individuals (dated by TCRdb to 2018 to 2020). The library came from the immunoSEQ multiplex PCR assay. TCRdb carries this immuneACCESS record with in-frame sequences only. Its versions omit some clonotypes, under half of them owing to an unresolved V gene in the studies checked, with the rest unexplained. The sample table shows roughly 500,000 clones, and 81% are seen once. Of the sample, about an eighth is held by the ten largest clones. Sequencing used PBMCs. These receptor sequences come from a woman in her thirties or forties in good health. Some clones in this sample may be carry-over from other donors' samples.

About this clone: A far larger clone is one base from this, pointing to a likely read error. V gene TRBV6-5 combines with J gene TRBJ2-5; D gene unclear. The CDR3 covers 15 residues. Trimming removed 6 bases at V and 11 bases at J, with 25 bases between. Looked up from germline, CDR1 is MNHEY and CDR2 is SVGAGI. The CDR3 sequence is CASSLSLGKLKEQYF. DNA of the CDR3: TGTGCCAGCAGCCTCAGTCTAGGCAAACTGAAAGAGCAGTACTTC.

On this clone: This probably arose from a read error, given a far larger clone one base away. A read error is likely, as this CDR3 ends without the conserved phenylalanine or tryptophan. The chain joins TRBV7-6 to TRBJ1-2; D not certain. Germline-derived CDR1 and CDR2 are SGHVS and FNYEAQ. This CDR3 comprises 13 residues. Trimming pared 2 bases from V and 8 bases from J, leaving 12 bases between. CDR3 residues: CASSLSQGGGYTL. As DNA, the CDR3 is TGTGCCAGCAGCTTAAGCCAAGGCGGAGGCTACACCCTC.

Only a few counts were recorded for this clone. V is TRBV2 and J is TRBJ1-2, with no clear D. The V end lost 5 bases, the J end lost 1 base, and 14 bases lay between the germline ends. This CDR3 contains 15 residues. Germline values: CDR1 SNHLY, CDR2 FYNNEI. As DNA, the CDR3 is TGTGCCAGCAGTCAATCAGAGGCCTATAACTATGGCTACACCTTC. Translating it yields CASSQSEAYNYGYTF.

The chain is built from TRBV19 and TRBJ2-1, with 8 positions matching TRBD1. V was pared by 5 bases and J by 5 bases, with 8 bases of the junction left unmatched. The length of the CDR3 is 15 residues. Germline CDR1 reads LNHDA; CDR2 reads SQIVND (reference sequence). This CDR3 reads CASSVSGTGNNEQFF. CDR3 sequence (DNA): TGTGCCAGTAGTGTCTCCGGGACAGGCAACAATGAGCAGTTCTTC.

A remark on this clone: This sequence is one base from a far larger clone and is likely a read error. This chain joins TRBV6-5 and TRBJ2-7; 8 bases map to TRBD2. Trimming removed 7 bases from V and 7 bases from J; junction bases left unmatched: 12. The CDR3 totals 14 residues. Germline V gene sequence: CDR1 MNHEY, CDR2 SVGAGI. The DNA of the CDR3 is TGTGCCAGCAACCGGAGCAGCGGGAGTTGGGAGCAGTACTTC. Its protein is CASNRSSGSWEQYF.

The chain has TRBV13 and TRBJ2-5; D is possibly TRBD2 (5 bases). The V and J ends lost 2 bases and 2 bases respectively, with 15 bases between them. This CDR3 is 16 amino acids long. Germline loops: CDR1 PRHDT, CDR2 FYEKMQ (reference sequence). The CDR3 sequence is CASSLTGGPGQETQYF. DNA of the CDR3: TGTGCCAGCAGCTTAACGGGCGGGCCGGGTCAAGAGACCCAGTACTTC.

The rearrangement joins TRBV4-2 to TRBJ2-6, with D uncertain. Germline CDR1 LGHNA, CDR2 YNFKEQ. With 0 bases removed from V and 15 bases from J, the gap between germline ends came to 9 bases. The CDR3 length is 12 residues. CDR3 in amino acids: CASSQDRLALTF. CDR3 nucleotides: TGTGCCAGCAGCCAAGATCGATTGGCCCTGACTTTC.

Regarding this clone: A read error is the likely source, as a far larger clone sits one nucleotide away. Other DNA sequences in the sample encode the same CDR3. This sequence joins TRBV4-2 and TRBJ1-5; D perhaps matches TRBD1 (5 bases). This CDR3 comprises 15 residues. Germline V gives CDR1 LGHNA, CDR2 YNFKEQ. V lost 3 bases to trimming and J lost 2 bases, with 11 bases between them. The CDR3 bases are TGTGCCAGCAGCCACCGTGACAGTCGCAATCAGCCCCAGCATTTT. The encoded protein is CASSHRDSRNQPQHF.

The chain couples TRBV29-1 to TRBJ2-7, with unresolved D. The V gene's germline CDR1 is SQVTM and CDR2 ANQGSEA. The CDR3 covers 12 residues. V was trimmed by 3 bases and J by 3 bases, leaving 9 bases between them. The CDR3 is CSVDDVNYEQYF. The CDR3 nucleotides read TGCAGCGTTGATGACGTGAACTACGAGCAGTACTTC.

As regards this clone: It differs at one base from a far larger clone, so likely a read error. Other DNA sequences within the sample encode an identical CDR3. V and J are TRBV20-1 and TRBJ1-2, with a possible D match to TRBD1 (5 bases). The CDR3 length is 11 residues. CDR1 and CDR2 (germline): DFQATT, SNEGSKA (reference sequence). Trimming left V 6 bases short and J 8 bases short, with 13 bases between. CDR3 in amino acids: CSASRGEGYTF. DNA of the CDR3: TGCAGTGCCAGCCGGGGGGAAGGCTACACCTTC.

The V gene is TRBV4-2, the J gene TRBJ1-3; maybe TRBD1 (6 bases). Trimming cost V 2 bases and J 0 bases, with 14 bases left between them. Germline assignment: CDR1 LGHNA and CDR2 YNFKEQ. This CDR3 is 17 amino acids long. In nucleotides, the CDR3 is TGTGCCAGCAGCCAAACCGGGACATCTAGCTCTGGAAACACCATATATTTT. Translating gives CASSQTGTSSSGNTIYF.

This chain uses TRBV30 with TRBJ2-7, with TRBD1 matching over 9 bases. This CDR3 has 13 amino acids. Germline V lookup: CDR1 GTSNPN, CDR2 SVGIG (reference sequence). V shed 4 bases and J 3 bases; nucleotides not matched to a gene: 4. This CDR3 is CAWMRQGDYEQYF. The CDR3 nucleotides read TGTGCCTGGATGCGACAGGGGGACTACGAGCAGTACTTC.

This chain links TRBV7-2 with TRBJ1-5, with D unclear. Per germline, CDR1 SGHTA and CDR2 FQGNSA. V was trimmed by 3 bases and J by 2 bases, leaving 14 bases between them. The CDR3 has 16 amino acids. The CDR3 loop reads CASSLNAAWGNQPQHF. In DNA, the CDR3 is TGTGCCAGCAGCTTGAATGCAGCGTGGGGCAATCAGCCCCAGCATTTT.

Comments on this clone: This sequence is one base from a far larger clone and is likely a read error. Distinct nucleotide sequences in the sample also encode this CDR3. The chain carries TRBV4-1 and TRBJ2-3; the D gene is possibly TRBD1 (6 bases). V was pared by 2 bases and J by 3 bases, with 9 bases between. The CDR3 covers 14 residues. Germline-derived CDR1 and CDR2 are MGHRA and YSYEKL. The CDR3 spells CASSQPDSTDTQYF. The DNA for the CDR3 is TGCGCCAGCAGCCAACCGGACAGTACAGATACGCAGTATTTT.

CDR3 nucleotides: TGTGCCTGGAGACCCCCGGGGGCGGGTGAAAAACTGTTTTTT. Translated: CAWRPPGAGEKLFF. This rearrangement joins TRBV30 to TRBJ1-4, with D possibly matching TRBD1 (6 bases). Trimming removed 3 bases from V and 7 bases from J, with 15 bases in between. Germline lookup yields CDR1 GTSNPN and CDR2 SVGIG (reference sequence). The CDR3 covers 14 residues.

The CDR3 DNA is TGTGCCAGCAGTCGCGACCCCGGTGTGGGCTACACCTTC. As protein: CASSRDPGVGYTF. The chain is built from TRBV9 and TRBJ1-2; D remains ambiguous. CDR3 size: 13 residues. Trimming shortened V by 5 bases and J by 8 bases, and 16 bases separated the two germline ends. CDR1 SGDLS and CDR2 YYNGEE come from the germline V gene.

The chain has TRBV27 and TRBJ2-7; 8 nucleotides agree with TRBD1. The germline gives CDR1 MNHEY, CDR2 SMNVEV (reference sequence). V trimming: 6 bases; J trimming: 2 bases; junction bases outside the gene matches: 15. The CDR3 is 17 amino acids. The CDR3 region is CASSPMSGTGGTYEQYF. CDR3 in DNA: TGTGCCAGCAGCCCTATGTCCGGGACAGGAGGTACCTACGAGCAGTACTTC.

V is TRBV28 and J is TRBJ1-5; D not certain. This CDR3 spans 12 amino acids. The germline CDR1 and CDR2 sequences are MDHEN and SYDVKM. Deletions cut 7 bases from V and 9 bases from J, with 13 bases between. The CDR3 reads CASIPGLGPQHF. The CDR3 DNA is TGTGCCAGCATACCCGGTCTCGGGCCCCAGCATTTT. Together with reference TRBV28 and TRBJ1-5, the CDR3 gives the full variable domain: DVKVTQSSRYLVKRTGEKVFLECVQDMDHENMFWYRQDPGLGLRLIYFSYDVKMKEKGDIPEGYSVSREKKERFSLILESASTNQTSMYLCASIPGLGPQHFGDGTRLSIL.

This chain uses TRBV11-2 with TRBJ2-1; D may correspond to TRBD1 or TRBD2 (5 bases each). With 5 bases removed from V and 9 bases from J, the gap between germline ends came to 14 bases. Germline CDR1 SGHAT, CDR2 FQNNGV. The CDR3 totals 13 residues. The CDR3: CASSPGARGEQFF. The CDR3 DNA follows: TGTGCCAGCAGCCCCGGGGCTAGGGGTGAGCAGTTCTTC.

This clone came up a few times. This CDR3 reads CASSLGDSLMYEQYF. CDR3 in DNA: TGTGCCAGCAGCTTAGGAGACAGTTTGATGTACGAGCAGTACTTC. The genes are TRBV11-1 and TRBJ2-7; possibly TRBD1 for D (5 bases). Germline V lookup: CDR1 SGHAT, CDR2 FQDESV (reference sequence). V lost 1 base to trimming and J lost 4 bases, with 14 bases between them. There are 15 residues in the CDR3.

DNA for the CDR3: TGTGCCAGCAGTTATCGGGACGGCGGCTCCTACAATGAGCAGTTCTTC. This sequence encodes CASSYRDGGSYNEQFF. The rearrangement joins TRBV6-5 to TRBJ2-1; TRBD1 or TRBD2 may be the D gene (5 bases each). V lost 3 bases, J lost 0 bases, and 12 bases lay in between. Germline CDR1 MNHEY, CDR2 SVGAGI. The CDR3 extends over 16 amino acids.

The rearrangement joins TRBV5-8 to TRBJ2-2; a weak D match, TRBD2 (5 bases). In germline, CDR1 is SGHTS, CDR2 YDEGEE. The CDR3 has 16 amino acids. V lost 5 bases and J 4 bases, leaving 18 bases between the germline ends. The CDR3 protein is CASRRRPGTPTGELFF. The CDR3 DNA follows: TGTGCCAGCAGGCGCCGACCGGGAACACCCACCGGGGAGCTGTTTTTT. The full variable domain, its missing parts supplied by reference TRBV5-8 and TRBJ2-2, is EAGVTQSPTHLIKTRGQQATLRCSPISGHTSVYWYQQALGLGLQFLLWYDEGEERNRGNFPPRFSGRQFPNYSSELNVNALELEDSALYLCASRRRPGTPTGELFFGEGSRLTVL.

The J gene is TRBJ1-2, the V gene TRBV6-5, with D possibly matching TRBD1 (6 bases). The germline V and J ends were trimmed by 9 bases and 4 bases, with 21 bases remaining between them. The length of the CDR3 is 15 residues. Germline CDR1 reads MNHEY; CDR2 reads SVGAGI. CDR3 coding DNA: TGTGCCAGTTTCAGAACAGGGAGAGGTAGCTATGGCTACACCTTC. The encoded protein is CASFRTGRGSYGYTF.

The gene calls are TRBV13 and TRBJ1-2; 7 bases align to TRBD1. After removal of 5 bases from V and 7 bases from J, the junction contained 16 bases not matched to a gene. The CDR3 length is 16 residues. Germline V CDR1 and CDR2: PRHDT, FYEKMQ (reference sequence). CDR3 in DNA: TGTGCCAGCAGCCCCCCCGGGACAGTCGGGGTAGGTGGCTACACCTTC. Protein sequence: CASSPPGTVGVGGYTF.

The chain links TRBV15 to TRBJ2-1, with D perhaps matching TRBD2 (6 bases). In germline, CDR1 is LNHNV, CDR2 YYDKDF (reference sequence). The CDR3 has 16 amino acids. The V end lost 1 base, the J end lost 8 bases, and 18 bases lay between the germline ends. The chain's CDR3 is CATSRVISGLVDEQFF. The CDR3 DNA reads as TGTGCCACCAGCAGAGTTATTAGCGGCCTTGTAGATGAGCAGTTCTTC.

DNA of the CDR3: TGCGCCAGCAGTGAGCCTCGGCTTAATAGCAATCAGCCCCAGCATTTT. Translated, it gives CASSEPRLNSNQPQHF. This chain connects TRBV10-1 to TRBJ1-5; D uncertain. V lost 2 bases, J lost 0 bases, and 11 bases lay in between. In germline, CDR1 is WNHNN, CDR2 SYGVQD (reference sequence). The length of the CDR3 is 16 residues.

With regard to this clone: A far bigger clonotype differs at one base, so this is likely a read error. This chain joins TRBV10-2 and TRBJ1-2, with D hard to call. Germline loops: CDR1 WSHSY, CDR2 SAAADI. The CDR3 is 12 amino acids. Between the trimmed V and J ends, which lost 8 bases and 0 bases, there was a span of 7 bases. The CDR3 coding sequence is TGCGCCAGCGGTCTCTCTAACTATGGCTACACCTTC. This encodes CASGLSNYGYTF.

V and J are TRBV4-3 and TRBJ2-7, with 9 positions matching TRBD1. The V gene's germline CDR1 is LGHNA and CDR2 YSLEER. The V and J ends lost 1 base and 7 bases, in that order; junction bases with no gene match: 5. This CDR3 is built from 14 residues. The CDR3, as DNA: TGCGCCAGCAGCCAAGGGACAGGGGCTAGGGAGCAGTACTTC. Its protein product is CASSQGTGAREQYF.